One and the same sample provided the 21 T cell receptor beta chains below, sequenced in a study of shared clonotypes between healthy human individuals. Profiling relied on immunoSEQ multiplex PCR, and the TCRdb table lists in-frame clones only, not all of them. The table records over 950,000 clones, approximately 77% of them present only once. Sample: memory CD4+ T cells from PBMCs. Subset noted: CD45RA-negative fraction. The receptor source for this set is a man younger than 35 in good health. Some clones in this sample may be carry-over from other donors' samples.

V usage is TRBV5-6 and J usage is TRBJ1-5; tentatively, D is TRBD1 (5 bases). Trimming removed 3 bases at V and 6 bases at J, with 16 bases between. Germline-derived CDR1 and CDR2 are SGHDT and YYEEEE. The CDR3 consists of 15 residues. CDR3 coding DNA: TGTGCCAGCAGCTCCTTTTTCTGGGGCGGTCAGCCCCAGCATTTT. As protein: CASSSFFWGGQPQHF.

This sequence joins TRBV7-9 and TRBJ2-1; tentative D call: TRBD1 (6 bases). Germline CDR1 SEHNR, CDR2 FQNEAQ (reference sequence). CDR3 length: 15 amino acids. Trimming removed 3 bases at V and 8 bases at J, with 17 bases between. The CDR3 bases are TGTGCCAGCAGCTTCGGGGCTCACAGGGTGGATGAGCAGTTCTTC. It specifies CASSFGAHRVDEQFF.

About this clone itself: One junction end disagrees with the germline gene, perhaps due to a read error. This rearrangement joins TRBV7-9 to TRBJ2-7; weak D call: TRBD2 (6 bases). The CDR3 has 12 amino acids. Germline CDR1 and CDR2: SEHNR and FQNEAQ (reference sequence). The DNA of the CDR3 is TGTGCCAGCAGCTCGCGGGGCGGCACTTCTTTCTTC. Translated: CASSSRGGTSFF.

The J gene is TRBJ1-2, the V gene TRBV5-4; possible D gene TRBD1, 5 bases. V was clipped by 4 bases and J by 5 bases, with 12 bases between them. Germline V CDR1 and CDR2: SGHNT, YYREEE (reference sequence). The CDR3 is made up of 13 amino acids. CDR3 bases: TGTGCCAGCAGCCAATCCCCAGGGTATGGCTACACCTTC. Translating gives CASSQSPGYGYTF.

For this clone: Other DNA variants within this sample encode the same CDR3. The CDR3 region has the DNA TGCGCCAGCAGCCAAGGAGGGTTTGAGCAGTTCTTC. Translation: CASSQGGFEQFF. This chain links TRBV4-1 with TRBJ2-1; D may be TRBD2 (5 bases). The CDR3 sequence is 12 residues long. Trimming stripped 1 base from V and 9 bases from J, with 7 bases between. Germline CDR1 is MGHRA and CDR2 is YSYEKL.

The gene calls are TRBV27 and TRBJ2-3, with D unclear. Trimming cost V 3 bases and J 5 bases, with 9 bases left between them. The length of the CDR3 is 13 residues. Germline V CDR1 and CDR2: MNHEY, SMNVEV (reference sequence). The DNA for the CDR3 is TGTGCCAGCAGTTTGGTGGCTAGAGATACGCAGTATTTT. Protein sequence: CASSLVARDTQYF.

The chain links TRBV4-1 to TRBJ1-4, with D possibly matching TRBD1 (6 bases). CDR1 and CDR2 from the germline V gene are MGHRA and YSYEKL. Trimming took off 4 bases at V and 2 bases at J, with 23 bases between the two ends. The CDR3 totals 19 residues. The chain's CDR3 is CASSLGQSPGVATNEKLFF. The CDR3 nucleotides read TGCGCCAGCAGCCTAGGACAGTCTCCTGGAGTAGCGACTAATGAAAAACTGTTTTTT.

The chain carries TRBV9 and TRBJ1-3, with no clear D. CDR3 length equals 13 residues. Looked up from germline, CDR1 is SGDLS and CDR2 is YYNGEE. Between the trimmed V and J ends, which lost 0 bases and 4 bases, there was a span of 5 bases. CDR3 DNA sequence: TGTGCCAGCAGCGTAGATCCGGGAAACACCATATATTTT. Encoded protein: CASSVDPGNTIYF.

In this sample, this clone turned up once. The sample carries other DNA sequences with the same CDR3. The chain employs TRBV5-4 and TRBJ2-1; D may be TRBD2 (5 bases). V lost 2 bases to trimming and J lost 0 bases, with 9 bases between them. Germline CDR1 is SGHNT and CDR2 is YYREEE (reference sequence). The CDR3 consists of 15 residues. Here the CDR3 reads CASSLSRGSYNEQFF. The CDR3 DNA sequence: TGTGCCAGCAGCTTATCACGGGGCTCCTACAATGAGCAGTTCTTC.

This clone was seen only once. The rearrangement joins TRBV20-1 to TRBJ1-2; D unclear. The CDR3 totals 11 residues. CDR1 DFQATT and CDR2 SNEGSKA come from the germline V gene (reference sequence). The chain's CDR3 is CSGRSSYGYTF. CDR3 nucleotide sequence: TGCTCAGGCAGGTCGAGCTATGGCTACACCTTC.

The chain combines TRBV5-1 with TRBJ2-1; maybe TRBD2 (5 bases). The germline V gene encodes CDR1 SGHRS and CDR2 YFSETQ. CDR3 length: 15 residues. V lost 4 bases and J lost 4, with 15 bases in between. DNA of the CDR3: TGCGCCAGCAGCCCGGAGGTCGGCGCGTACAATGAGCAGTTCTTC. Amino acid sequence: CASSPEVGAYNEQFF.

The CDR3 spells CASSLGPGVEETQYF. The DNA for the CDR3 is TGTGCCAGCAGCTTGGGGCCAGGGGTTGAGGAGACCCAGTACTTC. The V and J genes are TRBV5-4 and TRBJ2-5, with a weak D call TRBD1 (6 bases). V lost 0 bases to trimming and J lost 5 bases, with 14 bases between them. Germline CDR1 is SGHNT and CDR2 is YYREEE (reference sequence). This CDR3 region has 15 residues.

This clone appeared once. This chain uses TRBV5-1 with TRBJ2-1; the match to TRBD2 covers 9 bases. Germline values: CDR1 SGHRS, CDR2 YFSETQ. This CDR3 has 14 amino acids. V was clipped by 10 bases and J by 7 bases; unmatched bases: 12. In DNA form, the CDR3 reads TGCGCCTGCACGGCGGGAGGGCCCCCTAATGAGCAGTTCTTC. Its translation: CACTAGGPPNEQFF.

The gene calls are TRBV29-1 and TRBJ2-1, with TRBD2 matching 9 bases. Germline trimming cut 1 base from V and 4 bases from J; bases unmatched to any gene: 2. Germline CDR1 reads SQVTM; CDR2 reads ANQGSEA. This CDR3 has 14 amino acids. CDR3 loop: CSVEGLAGYNEQFF. The CDR3 region has the DNA TGCAGCGTTGAAGGGCTAGCGGGATACAATGAGCAGTTCTTC.

The V gene is TRBV5-6, the J gene TRBJ1-2; TRBD1 might be the D (5 bases). The CDR3 extends over 14 amino acids. V shed 4 bases and J shed 2 bases, with 12 bases lying between them. In germline, CDR1 is SGHDT, CDR2 YYEEEE. The CDR3 coding sequence is TGTGCCAGCAGCAAGGGGAGAGGGAACTATGGCTACACCTTC. Amino acids: CASSKGRGNYGYTF.

CDR3 residues: CASSGTGGVNTIYF. CDR3 nucleotide sequence: TGTGCCAGCAGCGGTACAGGGGGAGTGAACACCATATATTTT. V usage is TRBV6-1 and J usage is TRBJ1-3; 8 nucleotides match TRBD1. The CDR3 runs 14 residues. The V and J ends lost 6 bases and 7 bases, in that order; junction bases with no gene match: 8. Germline lookup yields CDR1 MNHNS and CDR2 SASEGT.

This clone was seen more than once but under ten times. The chain links TRBV20-1 to TRBJ2-4, with no clear D. CDR3 length: 11 residues. Germline values: CDR1 DFQATT, CDR2 SNEGSKA (reference sequence). Trimming stripped 3 bases from V and 4 bases from J, with 4 bases between. CDR3 nucleotide sequence: TGCAGTGCTAGTCCAAAAAACATTCAGTACTTC. As protein: CSASPKNIQYF.

This clone was counted once. The chain couples TRBV5-4 to TRBJ1-4, with TRBD1 identical over 10 bases. The CDR3 loop spans 15 amino acids. CDR1 and CDR2 (germline): SGHNT, YYREEE (reference sequence). The V segment lost 4 bases and the J segment 4 bases; nucleotides outside the gene matches: 4. The CDR3 loop reads CASSVGQGGNEKLFF. The CDR3 DNA follows: TGTGCCAGCAGCGTCGGACAGGGGGGTAATGAAAAACTGTTTTTT. The full variable domain, in which reference TRBV5-4 and TRBJ1-4 provide the parts outside the CDR3, is ETGVTQSPTHLIKTRGQQVTLRCSSQSGHNTVSWYQQALGQGPQFIFQYYREEENGRGNFPPRFSGLQFPNYSSELNVNALELDDSALYLCASSVGQGGNEKLFFGSGTQLSVL.

Of note for this clone: This sample also contains other DNA sequences that code for the same CDR3. V gene TRBV20-1 combines with J gene TRBJ2-5, with unresolved D. The length of the CDR3 is 11 residues. Per the germline V gene, CDR1 is DFQATT and CDR2 is SNEGSKA (reference sequence). Between the trimmed V and J ends, which lost 7 bases and 2 bases, there was a span of 8 bases. The CDR3 loop is CSVGVQETQYF. The CDR3 coding sequence is TGCAGTGTCGGCGTTCAAGAGACCCAGTACTTC.

This clone was seen a handful of times. J is TRBJ1-2 and V is TRBV7-2; D ambiguous. Trimming stripped 5 bases from V and 7 bases from J, with 20 bases between. The V gene's germline CDR1 is SGHTA and CDR2 FQGNSA. The CDR3 runs 15 residues. The CDR3 DNA sequence: TGTGCCAGCAGCCAACAACACATAGGGTTTGGTGGCTACACCTTC. This translates into CASSQQHIGFGGYTF.

V and J are TRBV7-2 and TRBJ1-5; 9 nucleotides match TRBD1. The CDR3 contains 15 residues. The V gene's germline CDR1 is SGHTA and CDR2 FQGNSA. J gave up 5 bases and V 1 base, and 3 bases lay outside the gene matches. The DNA for the CDR3 is TGTGCCAGCAGCTTAGAACAGGGGGCGTATCAGCCCCAGCATTTT. It yields the protein CASSLEQGAYQPQHF. Full variable domain (remainder filled in from reference TRBV7-2 and TRBJ1-5): GAGVSQSPSNKVTEKGKDVELRCDPISGHTALYWYRQSLGQGLEFLIYFQGNSAPDKSGLPSDRFSAERTGGSVSTLTIQRTQQEDSAVYLCASSLEQGAYQPQHFGDGTRLSIL.